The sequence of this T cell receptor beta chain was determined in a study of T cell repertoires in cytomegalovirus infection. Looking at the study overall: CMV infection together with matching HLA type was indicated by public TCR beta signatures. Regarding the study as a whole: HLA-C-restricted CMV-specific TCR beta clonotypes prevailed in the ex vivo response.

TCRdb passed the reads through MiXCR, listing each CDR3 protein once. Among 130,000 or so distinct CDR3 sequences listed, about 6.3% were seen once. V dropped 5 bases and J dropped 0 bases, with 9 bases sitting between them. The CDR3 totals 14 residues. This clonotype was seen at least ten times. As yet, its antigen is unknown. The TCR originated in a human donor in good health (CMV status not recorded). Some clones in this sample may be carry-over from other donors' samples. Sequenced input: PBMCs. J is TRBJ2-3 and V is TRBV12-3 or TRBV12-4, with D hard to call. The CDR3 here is CASSPMASTDTQYF. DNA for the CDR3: TGTGCCAGCAGTCCCATGGCTAGCACAGATACGCAGTATTTT.